These 31 T cell receptor beta chains were all obtained from the same sample, sequenced in a study of PD-1 blockade in classical Hodgkin lymphoma. Data came from immunoSEQ multiplex PCR; TCRdb stores just in-frame clones and leaves some out. The sample lists some 58,000 clones, 85% to 95% occurring once. Noted time point: cycle 4 day 1 (C4D1), after less than 7 weeks of nivolumab. Following autologous stem cell transplantation, relapse occurred in every patient, and exposure to brentuximab vedotin varied. The specimen comprised peripheral blood mononuclear cells (PBMCs), sampled before the fourth cycle of nivolumab. The source of these receptors is a human donor with classical Hodgkin lymphoma.

The chain is built from TRBV28 and TRBJ2-7; 11 bases are shared with TRBD2. The CDR3 contains 15 residues. CDR1 and CDR2 from the germline V gene are MDHEN and SYDVKM. Unmatched junction bases numbered 8, after V lost 3 bases and J lost 7 bases. In DNA form, the CDR3 reads TGTGCCAGCAGTTTCCCTACTAGCGGGAGTGAAGAGCAGTACTTC. As protein: CASSFPTSGSEEQYF.

The gene calls are TRBV7-2 and TRBJ2-1, with TRBD1 matching over 8 bases. Germline V gives CDR1 SGHTA, CDR2 FQGNSA. This CDR3 is 14 amino acids long. J lost 8 bases, V lost 2 bases, and 5 bases had no gene match. The CDR3 bases are TGTGCCAGCAGCTTAACGACAGGGGCCTATGAGCAGTTCTTC. Its translation is CASSLTTGAYEQFF.

The V and J genes are TRBV10-3 and TRBJ1-1, with TRBD1 matching 9 bases. Trimming at V came to 4 bases and at J to 3 bases, leaving 0 bases not matched to a gene. From germline, CDR1 is ENHRY and CDR2 SYGVKD. This CDR3 contains 13 residues. For the CDR3, the DNA is TGTGCCATCAGTGGGACAGGGGACACTGAAGCTTTCTTT. Translating gives CAISGTGDTEAFF.

The chain uses TRBV18 and TRBJ2-7; D remains unclear. Between the trimmed V and J ends, which lost 2 bases and 5 bases, there was a span of 7 bases. The length of the CDR3 is 12 residues. Looked up from germline, CDR1 is KGHSH and CDR2 is LQKENI. For the CDR3, the DNA is TGTGCCAGCTCACCATTACGAGACGAGCAGTACTTC. Translating it yields CASSPLRDEQYF.

This chain links TRBV7-6 with TRBJ2-7; no clear D gene. Germline values: CDR1 SGHVS, CDR2 FNYEAQ. CDR3 length: 14 amino acids. Trimming stripped 2 bases from V and 2 bases from J, with 10 bases between. The CDR3 loop reads CASSLIAGTYEQYF. CDR3 DNA sequence: TGTGCCAGCAGCTTAATAGCAGGAACCTACGAGCAGTACTTC.

The chain joins TRBV4-1 to TRBJ2-4; a possible D gene is TRBD2 (6 bases). There are 16 residues in the CDR3. V shed 3 bases and J shed 0 bases, with 12 bases lying between them. In germline, CDR1 is MGHRA, CDR2 YSYEKL. For the CDR3, the DNA is TGCGCCAGCAGCCAGGACTACCAACTAGCCAAAAACATTCAGTACTTC. Its translation is CASSQDYQLAKNIQYF.

The genes are TRBV6-1 and TRBJ1-5; D is perhaps TRBD1 (6 bases). The V and J ends lost 11 bases and 0 bases respectively, with 14 bases between them. CDR3 length equals 14 residues. Germline V gene sequence: CDR1 MNHNS, CDR2 SASEGT. The CDR3 DNA follows: TGTGCCGGAAGACAGGCCGATAGCAATCAGCCCCAGCATTTT. Translated, it gives CAGRQADSNQPQHF.

The chain combines TRBV11-2 with TRBJ2-7, with TRBD1 identical over 12 bases. The CDR3 has 15 residues. The germline V gene encodes CDR1 SGHAT and CDR2 FQNNGV. V was pared by 4 bases and J by 3 bases, with 4 bases of the junction left unmatched. The CDR3 DNA reads TGTGCCAGCAGCTATGGGACAGGGGGCAGCTACGAGCAGTACTTC. Protein: CASSYGTGGSYEQYF.

The rearrangement joins TRBV5-1 to TRBJ1-2, with 10 bases matching TRBD1. The germline gives CDR1 SGHRS, CDR2 YFSETQ. The CDR3 loop spans 15 amino acids. With 4 bases clipped from V and 2 bases from J, the junction kept 5 bases outside the gene matches. The CDR3 protein is CASSLGQGINYGYTF. The CDR3 coding sequence is TGCGCCAGCAGCCTGGGACAGGGGATAAACTATGGCTACACCTTC.

The gene calls are TRBV18 and TRBJ2-5, with unresolved D. V was cut by 1 base and J by 4 bases, with 10 bases left in between. This CDR3 has 14 residues. Germline V gene lookup returns CDR1 KGHSH and CDR2 LQKENI. The CDR3 loop is CASSPRPDRETQYF. CDR3 coding DNA: TGTGCCAGCTCACCACGACCCGACCGAGAGACCCAGTACTTC.

The chain carries TRBV10-3 and TRBJ1-4; D is unresolved. The CDR3 extends over 14 amino acids. Trimming removed 3 bases from V and 2 bases from J, with 7 bases in between. Germline lookup yields CDR1 ENHRY and CDR2 SYGVKD. This CDR3 reads CAISEGITNEKLFF. The DNA of the CDR3 is TGTGCCATCAGTGAAGGAATTACTAATGAAAAACTGTTTTTT.

The chain has TRBV23-1 and TRBJ2-7, with D tentatively TRBD1 or TRBD2 (6 bases each). TRBV23-1 has ORF status, its function being uncertain. V was cut by 5 bases and J by 0 bases, with 14 bases left in between. The CDR3 runs 15 residues. This CDR3 is CASSLHRGRSYEQYF. The CDR3 nucleotides are TGCGCCAGCAGTTTGCATCGGGGGCGCTCCTACGAGCAGTACTTC.

The chain employs TRBV21-1 and TRBJ1-4; TRBD1 reflects the table's D call only, with no check against the DNA. TRBV21-1 is recorded as a pseudogene. The CDR3 runs to 14 residues. The CDR3 region is CASGRDRGQEKLFF. Written as DNA, the CDR3 is TGTGCCAGCGGAAGGGACAGGGGGCAAGAAAAACTGTTTTTT.

The rearrangement links TRBV4-1 to TRBJ2-5; 8 bases align to TRBD2. The CDR3 sequence is 13 residues long. V dropped 4 bases and J dropped 4; count of bases not matched to a gene: 2. The germline V gene has CDR1 MGHRA and CDR2 YSYEKL. This chain's CDR3 is CASSLTSVETQYF. CDR3 sequence (DNA): TGCGCCAGCAGCCTGACTAGCGTAGAGACCCAGTACTTC.

This chain links TRBV19 with TRBJ2-1, with D maybe TRBD2 (6 bases). The CDR3 has 15 residues. Germline V CDR1 and CDR2: LNHDA, SQIVND (reference sequence). Trimming stripped 5 bases from V and 5 bases from J, with 16 bases between. This CDR3 is CASSLQVAEHNEQFF. The DNA for the CDR3 is TGTGCCAGTAGTTTACAGGTAGCGGAACACAATGAGCAGTTCTTC.

This sequence joins TRBV7-2 and TRBJ1-3; no firm D call. V shed 7 bases and J shed 0 bases, with 13 bases lying between them. This CDR3 contains 15 residues. CDR1 is SGHTA and CDR2 is FQGNSA in the germline V gene. The CDR3: CASTVVGTSGNTIYF. In DNA, the CDR3 is TGTGCCAGCACCGTGGTGGGTACCTCTGGAAACACCATATATTTT.

The J gene is TRBJ1-5, the V gene TRBV13, with no clear D. Germline V lookup: CDR1 PRHDT, CDR2 FYEKMQ (reference sequence). The CDR3 runs to 13 residues. V lost 0 bases and J lost 6, with 6 bases in between. CDR3 loop: CASSLGPGQPQHF. CDR3 bases: TGTGCCAGCAGCTTAGGGCCGGGTCAGCCCCAGCATTTT.

The count of this clone is one. The V call is TRBV28, the J call TRBJ2-7; 7 positions agree with TRBD1. The CDR3 sequence is 15 residues long. Looked up from germline, CDR1 is MDHEN and CDR2 is SYDVKM. The J segment lost 5 bases and the V segment lost 6 bases, leaving 13 bases of the junction unmatched. The CDR3 bases are TGTGCCAGCAGCCCTGACAGGGAATCCCACCACGAGCAGTACTTC. Its protein is CASSPDRESHHEQYF.

The J gene is TRBJ2-5, the V gene TRBV11-2, with TRBD1 identical over 8 bases. Germline V gene sequence: CDR1 SGHAT, CDR2 FQNNGV. The CDR3 runs to 15 residues. The V segment lost 5 bases and the J segment 5 bases; nucleotides outside the gene matches: 10. In nucleotides, the CDR3 is TGTGCCAGCAGCCCCCGGGACAGGATCAGGGAGACCCAGTACTTC. Translation gives CASSPRDRIRETQYF.

The chain couples TRBV6-5 to TRBJ2-2; D gene unclear. CDR1 and CDR2 from the germline V gene are MNHEY and SVGAGI. The V gene lost 2 bases and the J gene lost 7 bases, with 2 bases spanning the gap. This CDR3 has 11 amino acids. CDR3 nucleotides: TGTGCCAGCAGTTACAACGGGGAGCTGTTTTTT. Translating it yields CASSYNGELFF.

The chain uses TRBV15 and TRBJ2-7; D uncertain. Trimming removed 1 base at V and 2 bases at J, with 12 bases between. Germline CDR1 is LNHNV and CDR2 is YYDKDF (reference sequence). The CDR3 loop spans 15 amino acids. The DNA for the CDR3 is TGTGCCACCAGCAGAGGGGGTACTGTTACCTACGAGCAGTACTTC. Protein: CATSRGGTVTYEQYF.

On this clone: The junction departs from germline at one end; a sequencing error may be responsible. The CDR3 DNA sequence: TGCAGCGTTGAAGATCTCGGGGATGCGCTTCTCTTT. Protein: CSVEDLGDALLF. V gene TRBV29-1 combines with J gene TRBJ1-1; D unresolved. The CDR3 loop spans 12 amino acids. The germline V gene has CDR1 SQVTM and CDR2 ANQGSEA.

This sequence joins TRBV2 and TRBJ2-5, with 12 bases identical to TRBD2. Unmatched junction bases numbered 6, after V lost 6 bases and J lost 4 bases. Germline CDR1 is SNHLY and CDR2 is FYNNEI. The CDR3 contains 15 residues. CDR3 bases: TGTGCCAGCAGAACTGAGGGACTAGCGGGAGAGACCCAGTACTTC. It encodes CASRTEGLAGETQYF. The full variable domain, in which reference TRBV2 and TRBJ2-5 provide the parts outside the CDR3, is EPEVTQTPSHQVTQMGQEVILRCVPISNHLYFYWYRQILGQKVEFLVSFYNNEISEKSEIFDDQFSVERPDGSNFTLKIRSTKLEDSAMYFCASRTEGLAGETQYFGPGTRLLVL.

This clone has just one count. CDR3: CASNPWGRGSYNEQFF. CDR3 bases: TGTGCCAGCAACCCATGGGGGCGGGGAAGCTACAATGAGCAGTTCTTC. This rearrangement joins TRBV5-5 to TRBJ2-1; perhaps D is TRBD1 or TRBD2 (6 bases each). V was cut by 6 bases and J by 3 bases, with 19 bases left in between. CDR1 and CDR2 from the germline V gene are SGHKS and YYEKEE (reference sequence). The CDR3 is 16 residues long.

This chain uses TRBV7-9 with TRBJ2-1; no definite D call. The CDR3 covers 15 residues. The V end lost 1 base, the J end lost 5 bases, and 12 bases lay between the germline ends. The germline V gene encodes CDR1 SEHNR and CDR2 FQNEAQ (reference sequence). CDR3 sequence: CASSLVSWGNNEQFF. The DNA for the CDR3 is TGTGCCAGCAGCTTAGTTTCTTGGGGAAACAATGAGCAGTTCTTC.

The chain links TRBV4-2 to TRBJ2-4, with TRBD2 matching 12 bases. The germline V gene encodes CDR1 LGHNA and CDR2 YNFKEQ. The junction had 4 bases not matched to a gene; V was cut back by 2 bases and J by 8 bases. The CDR3 length is 15 residues. The CDR3 DNA follows: TGTGCCAGCAGCCAACTAGCGGGGGGGGAGGACATTCAGTACTTC. Translation: CASSQLAGGEDIQYF.

The V gene is TRBV5-1, the J gene TRBJ2-7; D gene uncertain. V was cut by 0 bases and J by 4 bases, with 8 bases left in between. The CDR3 contains 13 residues. The germline CDR1 and CDR2 sequences are SGHRS and YFSETQ. CDR3 bases: TGCGCCAGCAGCTTGGCCTACCCTTACGAGCAGTACTTC. Amino acids: CASSLAYPYEQYF.

The V gene is TRBV5-1, the J gene TRBJ1-3; 7 bases align to TRBD1. Trimming removed 0 bases from V and 5 bases from J; junction bases left unmatched: 2. Looked up from germline, CDR1 is SGHRS and CDR2 is YFSETQ. The CDR3 covers 14 residues. Here the CDR3 DNA reads TGCGCCAGCAGCTTGGCGGGACAGCGAAACACCATATATTTT. Its translation: CASSLAGQRNTIYF.

This clone has a single count. V and J are TRBV5-1 and TRBJ1-6; D possibly corresponds to TRBD1 (6 bases). The CDR3 spans 15 residues. V was shortened by 7 bases and J by 8 bases, with 19 bases between the two germline ends. CDR1 SGHRS and CDR2 YFSETQ come from the germline V gene. CDR3: CASRLSVTGYSPLHF. The CDR3 DNA is TGCGCCAGCCGTCTGTCCGTTACAGGGTATTCACCCCTCCACTTT.

The chain uses TRBV5-4 and TRBJ2-1; 13 bases are a match to TRBD2. Trimming took 4 bases from V and 5 from J; bases not matched to a gene: 9. Germline CDR1 SGHNT, CDR2 YYREEE (reference sequence). CDR3 length equals 17 residues. CDR3 in DNA: TGTGCCAGCAGCACCCGGACTAGCGGGAGTGGGGACAATGAGCAGTTCTTC. This encodes CASSTRTSGSGDNEQFF.

This chain joins TRBV21-1 and TRBJ2-2. TRBV21-1 is deemed a pseudogene. This CDR3 is 13 amino acids long. CDR3 coding DNA: TGTGCCAGCAGCAATTGGGACACCGGGGAGCTGTTTTTT. Translation: CASSNWDTGELFF.